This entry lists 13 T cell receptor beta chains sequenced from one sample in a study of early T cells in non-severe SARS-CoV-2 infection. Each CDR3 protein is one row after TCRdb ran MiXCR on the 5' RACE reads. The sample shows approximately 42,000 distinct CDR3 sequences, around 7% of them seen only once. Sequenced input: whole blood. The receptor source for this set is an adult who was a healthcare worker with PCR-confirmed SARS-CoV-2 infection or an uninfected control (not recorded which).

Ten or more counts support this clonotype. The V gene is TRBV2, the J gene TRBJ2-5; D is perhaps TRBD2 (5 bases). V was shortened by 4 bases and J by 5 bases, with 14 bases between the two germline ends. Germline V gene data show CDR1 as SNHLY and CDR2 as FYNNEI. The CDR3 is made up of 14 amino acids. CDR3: CASSGTPEVETQYF. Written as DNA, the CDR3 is TGTGCCAGCAGTGGGACTCCCGAGGTGGAGACCCAGTACTTC. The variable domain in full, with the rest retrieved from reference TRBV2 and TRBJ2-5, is EPEVTQTPSHQVTQMGQEVILRCVPISNHLYFYWYRQILGQKVEFLVSFYNNEISEKSEIFDDQFSVERPDGSNFTLKIRSTKLEDSAMYFCASSGTPEVETQYFGPGTRLLVL.

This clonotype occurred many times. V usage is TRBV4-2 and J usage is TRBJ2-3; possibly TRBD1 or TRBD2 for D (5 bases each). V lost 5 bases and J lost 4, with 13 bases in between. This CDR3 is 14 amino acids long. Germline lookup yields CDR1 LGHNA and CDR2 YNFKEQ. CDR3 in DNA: TGTGCCAGCAGCTTTCGGGAAGGGGCAGATACGCAGTATTTT. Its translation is CASSFREGADTQYF.

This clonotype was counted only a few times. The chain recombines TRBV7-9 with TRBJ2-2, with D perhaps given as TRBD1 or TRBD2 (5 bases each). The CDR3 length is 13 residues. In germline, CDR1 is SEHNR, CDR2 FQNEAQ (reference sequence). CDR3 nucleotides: TGTGCGCTGGGGGAGCTGAACACCGGGGAGCTGTTTTTT. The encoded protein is CALGELNTGELFF.

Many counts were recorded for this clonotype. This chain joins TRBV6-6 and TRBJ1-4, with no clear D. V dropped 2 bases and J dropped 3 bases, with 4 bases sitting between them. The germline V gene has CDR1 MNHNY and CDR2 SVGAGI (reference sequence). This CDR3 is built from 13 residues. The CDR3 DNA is TGTGCCAGCAGTTACCGCCCTAATGAAAAACTGTTTTTT. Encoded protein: CASSYRPNEKLFF.

The CDR3 reads CAWSGDRVGETQYF. For the CDR3, the DNA is TGTGCCTGGAGTGGGGACAGGGTTGGAGAGACCCAGTACTTC. V is TRBV30 and J is TRBJ2-5; 9 nucleotides agree with TRBD1. Germline CDR1 GTSNPN, CDR2 SVGIG (reference sequence). J lost 4 bases, V lost 1 base, and 4 bases had no gene match. The CDR3 runs 14 residues.

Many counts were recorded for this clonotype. CDR3 bases: TGCGCCAGCAGCCAAGAAGGACTAGCGGGGGGGCTAGGTGAGCAGTTCTTC. Protein: CASSQEGLAGGLGEQFF. The chain links TRBV4-3 to TRBJ2-1, with 15 bases fitting TRBD2. V was pared by 0 bases and J by 9 bases, with 6 bases of the junction left unmatched. This CDR3 region has 17 residues. Germline CDR1 is LGHNA and CDR2 is YSLEER.

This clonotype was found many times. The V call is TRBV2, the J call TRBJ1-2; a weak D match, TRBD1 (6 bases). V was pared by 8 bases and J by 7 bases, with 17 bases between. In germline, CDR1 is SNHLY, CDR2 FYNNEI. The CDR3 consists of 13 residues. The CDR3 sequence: CASEESGVAGYTF. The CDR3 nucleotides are TGTGCCAGCGAAGAGTCAGGGGTGGCTGGCTACACCTTC.

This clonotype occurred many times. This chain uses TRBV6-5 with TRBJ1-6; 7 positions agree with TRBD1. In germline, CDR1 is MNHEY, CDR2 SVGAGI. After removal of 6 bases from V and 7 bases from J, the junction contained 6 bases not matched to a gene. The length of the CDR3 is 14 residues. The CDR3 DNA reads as TGTGCCAGCAGCCAGACAGGGCCAAATTCACCCCTCCACTTT. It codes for CASSQTGPNSPLHF.

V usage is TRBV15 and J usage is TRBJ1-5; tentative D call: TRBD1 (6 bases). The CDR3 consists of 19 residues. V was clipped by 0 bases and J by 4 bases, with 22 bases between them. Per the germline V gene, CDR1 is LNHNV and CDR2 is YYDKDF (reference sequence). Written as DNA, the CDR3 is TGTGCCACCAGCAGAGATCCCGCCGGGGGCTACGGCAGTAATCAGCCCCAGCATTTT. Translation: CATSRDPAGGYGSNQPQHF.

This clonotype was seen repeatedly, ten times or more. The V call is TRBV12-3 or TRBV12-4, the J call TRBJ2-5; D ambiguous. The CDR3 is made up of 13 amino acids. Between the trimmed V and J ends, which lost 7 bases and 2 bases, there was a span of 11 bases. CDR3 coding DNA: TGTGCCAGCAAAGTCACGGGTCAAGAGACCCAGTACTTC. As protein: CASKVTGQETQYF.

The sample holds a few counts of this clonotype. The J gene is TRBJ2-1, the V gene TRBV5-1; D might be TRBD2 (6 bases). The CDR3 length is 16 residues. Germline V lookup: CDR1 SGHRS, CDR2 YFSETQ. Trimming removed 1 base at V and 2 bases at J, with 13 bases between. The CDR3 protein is CASSLTSPVPYNEQFF. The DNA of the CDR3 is TGCGCCAGCAGCTTGACTAGCCCGGTGCCCTACAATGAGCAGTTCTTC.

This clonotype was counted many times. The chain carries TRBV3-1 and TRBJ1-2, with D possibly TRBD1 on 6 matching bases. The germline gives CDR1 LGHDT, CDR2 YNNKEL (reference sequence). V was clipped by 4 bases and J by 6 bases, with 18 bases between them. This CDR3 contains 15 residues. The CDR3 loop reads CASSLRPGGADGYTF. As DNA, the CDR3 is TGTGCCAGCAGCCTCCGTCCCGGGGGGGCAGATGGCTACACCTTC.

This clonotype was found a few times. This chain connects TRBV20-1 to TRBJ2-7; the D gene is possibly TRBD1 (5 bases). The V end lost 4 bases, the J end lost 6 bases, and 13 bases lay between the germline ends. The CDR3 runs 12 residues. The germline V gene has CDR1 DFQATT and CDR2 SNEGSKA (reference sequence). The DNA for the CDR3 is TGCAGTGCTACCAGGGCAGGCTCCGAGCAGTACTTC. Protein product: CSATRAGSEQYF.